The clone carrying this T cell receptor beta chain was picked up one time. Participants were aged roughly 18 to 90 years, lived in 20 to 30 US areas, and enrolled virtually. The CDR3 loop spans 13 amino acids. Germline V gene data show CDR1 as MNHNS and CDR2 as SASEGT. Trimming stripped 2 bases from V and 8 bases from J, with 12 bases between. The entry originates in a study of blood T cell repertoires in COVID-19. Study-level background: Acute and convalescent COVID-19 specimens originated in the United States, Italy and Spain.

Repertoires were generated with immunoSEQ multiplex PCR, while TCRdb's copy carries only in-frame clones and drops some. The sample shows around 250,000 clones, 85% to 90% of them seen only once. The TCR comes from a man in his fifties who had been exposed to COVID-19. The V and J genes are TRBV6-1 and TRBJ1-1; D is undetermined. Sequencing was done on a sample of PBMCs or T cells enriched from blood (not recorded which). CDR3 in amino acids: CASSEPIWQEAFF. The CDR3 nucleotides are TGTGCCAGCAGTGAACCGATTTGGCAAGAAGCTTTCTTT.